One and the same sample provided the 23 T cell receptor beta chains below, sequenced in a study of vaccination effects on CD4 cells after COVID-19. Antigens for these TCRs are unknown. Sequencing followed a ViraFEST assay step that expanded antigen-specific CD4+ T cells with viral peptide pools. The culture ran for around nine days, and then CD4+ T cells were isolated. Either the mRNA-1273 or the BNT162b2 vaccine was given to participants as two doses. The table came from immunoSEQ multiplex PCR; TCRdb's copy has only in-frame clones and leaves some out. Of around 67,000 clones listed, 75% to 85% were seen once; the top ten hold more than 1%. Source: CD4+ T cells from PBMCs cultured with HCoV-229E spike peptides, taken after COVID-19 vaccination. All receptors come from a human donor who received a COVID-19 vaccine.

The chain recombines TRBV11-2 with TRBJ1-1; D is perhaps TRBD1 (6 bases). The V end was cut by 4 bases, the J end by 5 bases, with 23 bases between. The CDR3 totals 17 residues. Germline V CDR1 and CDR2: SGHAT, FQNNGV. The CDR3 nucleotides are TGTGCCAGCAGCTGGGGGCAGGGCTCGATTGTGAGGACTGAAGCTTTCTTT. As protein: CASSWGQGSIVRTEAFF.

V usage is TRBV3-1 (or the pseudogene TRBV3-2) and J usage is TRBJ1-2, with no clear D. This CDR3 region has 14 residues. Trimming left V 0 bases short and J 4 bases short, with 9 bases between. Looked up from germline, CDR1 is LGHDT and CDR2 is YNNKEL (reference sequence). This chain's CDR3 is CASSQDRISYGYTF. CDR3 DNA sequence: TGTGCCAGCAGCCAAGACCGCATTAGCTATGGCTACACCTTC.

This clone occurred a few times. The chain has TRBV30 and TRBJ2-7, with no clear D. V lost 0 bases and J lost 0, with 9 bases in between. The V gene's germline CDR1 is GTSNPN and CDR2 SVGIG (reference sequence). This CDR3 comprises 14 residues. For the CDR3, the DNA is TGTGCCTGGAGTGTACATACGAGCTCCTACGAGCAGTACGTC. As protein: CAWSVHTSSYEQYV.

V usage is TRBV6-5 and J usage is TRBJ1-2; possibly TRBD1 for D (6 bases). V lost 2 bases, J lost 4 bases, and 8 bases lay in between. CDR1 is MNHEY and CDR2 is SVGAGI in the germline V gene. The CDR3 sequence is 13 residues long. The CDR3 region is CASSYLDSYGYTF. The CDR3 region has the DNA TGTGCCAGCAGTTACCTGGACAGCTATGGCTACACCTTC.

The chain combines TRBV7-9 with TRBJ2-1; D may be TRBD1 or TRBD2 (6 bases each). Trimming shortened V by 8 bases and J by 7 bases, and 21 bases separated the two germline ends. Germline V gene sequence: CDR1 SEHNR, CDR2 FQNEAQ (reference sequence). CDR3 size: 15 residues. Here the CDR3 reads CASRQAATGGNEQFF. The DNA for the CDR3 is TGTGCCAGCCGACAGGCGGCTACCGGGGGTAATGAGCAGTTCTTC.

The chain uses TRBV30 and TRBJ1-1; D is uncertain. Germline V gene sequence: CDR1 GTSNPN, CDR2 SVGIG (reference sequence). V gave up 4 bases and J gave up 7 bases, with 13 bases separating them. CDR3 length: 12 residues. In nucleotides, the CDR3 is TGTGCCTGGATAGGGCCCTTCGTTGAAGCTTTCTTT. This sequence encodes CAWIGPFVEAFF.

This rearrangement joins TRBV6-1 to TRBJ1-5, with D possibly being TRBD1 (5 bases). This CDR3 has 14 residues. The V gene's germline CDR1 is MNHNS and CDR2 SASEGT. Trimming took 2 bases from V and 3 from J, leaving 8 bases between them. The CDR3 bases are TGTGCCAGCAGTGAACAGGGCCCCAATCAGCCCCAGCATTTT. This translates into CASSEQGPNQPQHF.

As to this clone: Other DNA sequences in the same sample also yield this CDR3. CDR3 sequence: CASKDNYEQYV. The CDR3 DNA sequence: TGTGCCAGCAAGGACAACTACGAGCAGTACGTC. The chain uses TRBV2 and TRBJ2-7; D might be TRBD1 (5 bases). V lost 7 bases and J lost 3, with 7 bases in between. CDR3 length: 11 amino acids. The germline gives CDR1 SNHLY, CDR2 FYNNEI.

The chain carries TRBV30 and TRBJ1-3; D remains unclear. The CDR3 length is 16 residues. V was pared by 0 bases and J by 0 bases, with 12 bases between. Germline V gene data show CDR1 as GTSNPN and CDR2 as SVGIG (reference sequence). CDR3: CAWSVSRFSSGNTIYF. The CDR3 DNA is TGTGCCTGGAGTGTCAGCAGGTTCAGCTCTGGAAACACCATATATTTT.

The V and J genes are TRBV29-1 and TRBJ2-5, with 8 positions matching TRBD2. This CDR3 spans 15 amino acids. Germline values: CDR1 SQVTM, CDR2 ANQGSEA. The J segment lost 0 bases and the V segment lost 7 bases, leaving 10 bases of the junction unmatched. The CDR3 nucleotides read TGCAGCGGGCGCGGGCGGGGGGCGTACCAAGAGACCCAGTACTTC. Encoded protein: CSGRGRGAYQETQYF.

The rearrangement links TRBV18 to TRBJ1-5; tentative D call: TRBD1 (5 bases). V was shortened by 3 bases and J by 5 bases, with 11 bases between the two germline ends. This CDR3 has 14 residues. Looked up from germline, CDR1 is KGHSH and CDR2 is LQKENI. The CDR3 protein is CASSPRGVDQPQHF. CDR3 DNA: TGTGCCAGCTCACCGCGGGGGGTGGATCAGCCCCAGCATTTT.

The CDR3 nucleotides read TGTGCCACCAGTGATTTGGGGCAGAACAATGAGCAGTTCTTC. It specifies CATSDLGQNNEQFF. This sequence joins TRBV24-1 and TRBJ2-1, with D unresolved. The germline V gene encodes CDR1 KGHDR and CDR2 SFDVKD. The CDR3 contains 14 residues. Trimming removed 0 bases from V and 5 bases from J, with 7 bases in between.

The chain links TRBV29-1 to TRBJ2-1; D remains ambiguous. Looked up from germline, CDR1 is SQVTM and CDR2 is ANQGSEA. Trimming removed 6 bases from V and 1 base from J, with 7 bases in between. The CDR3 is 12 amino acids. The CDR3 reads CSVLWSYNEQFF. The CDR3 bases are TGCAGCGTCCTCTGGTCCTACAATGAGCAGTTCTTC.

This clone was observed once. The rearrangement uses TRBV24-1 and TRBJ2-3; maybe TRBD1 (6 bases). Germline CDR1 KGHDR, CDR2 SFDVKD. This CDR3 region has 14 residues. Trimming pared 7 bases from V and 2 bases from J, leaving 12 bases between. DNA for the CDR3: TGTGCCACCAGGGATGACAGGTCCACAGATACGCAGTATTTT. This gives the protein CATRDDRSTDTQYF.

The chain employs TRBV5-1 and TRBJ1-1; unclear D gene. The CDR3 totals 13 residues. The germline gives CDR1 SGHRS, CDR2 YFSETQ. The V and J ends lost 2 bases and 2 bases respectively, with 7 bases between them. In DNA, the CDR3 is TGCGCCAGCAGCTTTGGCGGAAACACTGAAGCTTTCTTT. It encodes CASSFGGNTEAFF.

This clone was seen more than once but under ten times. The chain uses TRBV3-1 (or the pseudogene TRBV3-2) and TRBJ1-2; TRBD1 is a possible D gene (5 bases). Trimming cost V 3 bases and J 0 bases, with 20 bases left between them. This CDR3 is 18 amino acids long. The germline V gene has CDR1 LGHDT and CDR2 YNNKEL (reference sequence). CDR3 sequence reads: CASSQGTSALYTNYGYTF. CDR3 nucleotide sequence: TGTGCCAGCAGCCAGGGGACCTCAGCCCTTTACACTAACTATGGCTACACCTTC.

A few counts support this clone. The chain recombines TRBV18 with TRBJ2-6; D ambiguous. The CDR3 has 15 amino acids. The V end lost 5 bases, the J end lost 2 bases, and 10 bases lay between the germline ends. Looked up from germline, CDR1 is KGHSH and CDR2 is LQKENI. The CDR3 loop is CASSSSDTGANVLTF. For the CDR3, the DNA is TGTGCCAGCTCATCGAGTGACACTGGGGCCAACGTCCTGACTTTC. Looking up the rest from reference TRBV18 and TRBJ2-6 gives the full variable domain: NAGVMQNPRHLVRRRGQEARLRCSPMKGHSHVYWYRQLPEEGLKFMVYLQKENIIDESGMPKERFSAEFPKEGPSILRIQQVVRGDSAAYFCASSSSDTGANVLTFGAGSRLTVL.

Here the CDR3 DNA reads TGTGCCAGCAGTGAAAACGATGGCGGGGAGCTGTTTTTT. Protein product: CASSENDGGELFF. The chain recombines TRBV25-1 with TRBJ2-2; no clear D gene. The germline CDR1 and CDR2 sequences are MGHDK and SYGVNS. The germline V and J ends were trimmed by 2 bases and 7 bases, with 8 bases remaining between them. The CDR3 has 13 residues. The variable domain in full, with the rest retrieved from reference TRBV25-1 and TRBJ2-2, is EADIYQTPRYLVIGTGKKITLECSQTMGHDKMYWYQQDPGMELHLIHYSYGVNSTEKGDLSSESTVSRIRTEHFPLTLESARPSHTSQYLCASSENDGGELFFGEGSRLTVL.

The rearrangement uses TRBV30 and TRBJ1-4, with TRBD1 as a possible D gene (5 bases). From germline, CDR1 is GTSNPN and CDR2 SVGIG (reference sequence). Trimming shortened V by 2 bases and J by 8 bases, and 9 bases separated the two germline ends. The CDR3 contains 12 residues. CDR3 in DNA: TGTGCCTGGAGTTCGGGGCTCGAAAAACTGTTTTTT. The encoded protein is CAWSSGLEKLFF. Drawing the rest from reference TRBV30 and TRBJ1-4, the complete variable domain is SQTIHQWPATLVQPVGSPLSLECTVEGTSNPNLYWYRQAAGRGLQLLFYSVGIGQISSEVPQNLSASRPQDRQFILSSKKLLLSDSGFYLCAWSSGLEKLFFGSGTQLSVL.

The V call is TRBV27, the J call TRBJ2-3, with a weak D call TRBD2 (5 bases). The ends were cut back, 3 bases at V and 3 bases at J, with 10 bases in the middle. The CDR3 contains 14 residues. From germline, CDR1 is MNHEY and CDR2 SMNVEV (reference sequence). The CDR3 sequence: CASSFQRPTDTQYF. The DNA for the CDR3 is TGTGCCAGCAGTTTTCAGCGGCCTACAGATACGCAGTATTTT.

J is TRBJ2-2 and V is TRBV2; weak D call: TRBD2 (6 bases). Trimming took off 6 bases at V and 7 bases at J, with 15 bases between the two ends. CDR1 and CDR2 from the germline V gene are SNHLY and FYNNEI. This CDR3 has 14 residues. The CDR3 loop is CASREREAGGELFF. The CDR3, as DNA: TGTGCCAGCAGGGAGAGGGAGGCGGGCGGGGAGCTGTTTTTT.

In DNA form, the CDR3 reads TGCGCCAGCAGCCAAGCTCAGGTTCAGGCGGACACCATATATTTT. Protein: CASSQAQVQADTIYF. The chain links TRBV4-3 to TRBJ1-3; D is unresolved. The germline CDR1 and CDR2 sequences are LGHNA and YSLEER. The CDR3 runs 15 residues. V was shortened by 1 base and J by 8 bases, with 15 bases between the two germline ends.

The CDR3 reads CASSPPGARDGYTF. As DNA, the CDR3 is TGTGCCAGCAGTCCCCCGGGGGCCCGGGATGGCTACACCTTC. The rearrangement links TRBV6-5 to TRBJ1-2; D is perhaps TRBD1 (6 bases). The CDR3 has 14 amino acids. Germline lookup yields CDR1 MNHEY and CDR2 SVGAGI. The ends were cut back, 5 bases at V and 6 bases at J, with 16 bases in the middle.